This entry is about one T cell receptor (beta chain). It has no known antigen specificity. No base quality values were provided; no much bigger clone lies one nucleotide off. The library relied on the immunoSEQ multiplex PCR assay. This is the immuneACCESS table as TCRdb keeps it, with only in-frame sequences that have V and J called. A part of the clones is gone; compared with another copy, unresolved V genes explain less than half, and the rest is unexplained. Recorded for this sample are 80,000 to 130,000 clones; about 92% of them occurred a single time. 1% to 1.5% of the sample rests with the top ten. These data are taken from a study of T cell changes during pregnancy in multiple sclerosis (dated 2019 in TCRdb). Concerning the study at large: The study examined how the T cell repertoire changed over the course of pregnancy in women with multiple sclerosis.

The CDR3 holds 16 amino acids from the cysteine to the phenylalanine. The only DNA kept is the CDR3, 48 bases in frame from the first base. In the germline V gene, CDR1 corresponds to SGDLS and CDR2 to YYNGEE. Trimming accounts for 2 bases at V and 8 bases at J, while the number of junction bases matched to no gene is 13. This specimen consisted of peripheral blood, obtained in the second trimester of pregnancy. The chain is encoded by TRBV9 joined to TRBJ2-3; 8 bases in the junction line up with TRBD1. This receptor was obtained from a female donor with multiple sclerosis, enrolled in a pregnancy study. CDR3 sequence: CASSVRDRPSVGTQYF. The sequence in DNA is TGTGCCAGCAGCGTCAGGGACAGGCCCTCGGTGGGTACGCAGTATTTT.